The clone carrying this T cell receptor (beta chain) was counted at least ten times. Its antigen is not known. This specimen comes from a study of T-cell reconstitution after alpha-beta-depleted transplantation in children. The CDR3 has 15 residues. Losses at the gene ends were 6 bases for V and 6 bases for J; bases not matched to a gene: 9. Per the germline V gene, CDR1 is MDHEN and CDR2 is SYDVKM. Molecular barcoding with unique molecular identifiers was used for the TCRbeta library. TCRdb independently ran MiXCR on the PCR reads; one entry per CDR3 protein. The sample shows 44,000 or so distinct CDR3 sequences, around 9% of them seen only once. Study results and limitations: T-cell numbers and diversity one year post-transplant derived largely from freshly generated T cells. Alpha-beta T cells present about two months after transplant were reported to originate from several hundred expanded graft clones. Several patients had high TCRbeta diversity at day 60; it came from surviving recipient T cells and thymic progenitors.

This clonotype originated in a male patient aged 2 to 9 who had a stem cell transplant for chronic granulomatous disease, so the T cells may come from the graft donor. Sequenced material: PBMCs, mostly from graft donor cells, taken 60 days after TCRalphabeta/CD19-depleted stem cell transplant. V is TRBV28 and J is TRBJ2-2; the match to TRBD2 covers 8 bases. The CDR3 here is CASRPSGFGSGELFF. CDR3 DNA sequence: TGTGCCAGCAGGCCTAGCGGGTTTGGATCCGGGGAGCTGTTTTTT.